Listed below are T cell receptor beta chains from one sample, sequenced in a study of blood T cells in healthy people across ages. TCRdb processed the 5' RACE reads anew with MiXCR; each CDR3 protein has one entry. The data hold around 820,000 distinct CDR3 sequences, with 25% observed a single time. These records were also assigned to another study, of T cells of mothers and their children.

Sequenced: blood. These receptors all come from a boy between 5 and 17 years old in good health. The CDR3 runs from the conserved cysteine through the conserved F or W. Each record gives: V gene, clone size, J gene, D gene, CDR3 protein, CDR3 DNA. The D gene is left open where the match is weak. Clone sizes are given selectively: once, few, many, or a class where the clone is expanded.

>TRBV29-1|-|TRBJ2-5|TRBD2
CSVKRLAGLQETQYF
TGCAGCGTTAAGAGACTAGCGGGGCTACAAGAGACCCAGTACTTC
>TRBV2|many|TRBJ2-1|-
CASSVQDSYNEQFF
TGTGCCAGCAGCGTCCAGGACAGTTACAATGAGCAGTTCTTC
>TRBV11-1|few|TRBJ2-2|-
CASSPRDGDHPRANTGELFF
TGTGCCAGCAGCCCCCGAGACGGGGACCATCCTCGGGCGAACACCGGGGAGCTGTTTTTT
>TRBV27|few|TRBJ2-7|-
CASSLSDTYYEQYF
TGTGCCAGCAGTTTATCGGACACTTACTACGAGCAGTACTTC
>TRBV28|few|TRBJ2-1|-
CASSVTGTSYNEQFF
TGTGCCAGCAGTGTCACCGGGACATCCTACAATGAGCAGTTCTTC
>TRBV20-1|-|TRBJ2-1|TRBD2
CSAILIIGLAGGVKLDNEQFF
TGCAGTGCTATTCTCATTATCGGGCTAGCGGGAGGCGTTAAACTCGACAATGAGCAGTTCTTC
>TRBV29-1|-|TRBJ2-7|TRBD2
CSVTLASGKYDQYF
TGCAGCGTTACCTTGGCTAGCGGGAAGTACGACCAGTACTTC
>TRBV5-1|few|TRBJ2-7|-
CASSPGAGNEQYF
TGCGCCAGCAGCCCCGGGGCGGGGAACGAGCAGTACTTC
>TRBV5-5|few|TRBJ2-7|-
CASSLALGQYYEQYF
TGTGCCAGCAGCTTGGCTCTCGGACAGTACTACGAGCAGTACTTC
>TRBV20-1|-|TRBJ2-1|-
CSARVVSGGSYNEQFF
TGCAGTGCTAGAGTGGTTTCAGGAGGATCCTACAATGAGCAGTTCTTC
>TRBV25-1|-|TRBJ2-7|-
CASSDEGLTYEQYF
TGTGCCAGCAGTGACGAGGGGTTAACCTACGAGCAGTACTTC
>TRBV15|many|TRBJ1-4|-
CATSRVVKGTVEKLFF
TGTGCCACCAGCAGAGTGGTTAAGGGAACGGTTGAAAAACTGTTTTTT
>TRBV30|-|TRBJ2-7|-
CAWMTLSSYEQYF
TGTGCCTGGATGACTCTCAGCTCCTACGAGCAGTACTTC
>TRBV7-2|-|TRBJ1-1|TRBD1
CASSLAGTENTEALF
TGTGCCAGCAGCTTAGCCGGGACAGAGAACACTGAAGCTCTCTTT
>TRBV12-3/TRBV12-4|-|TRBJ2-3|-
CASSFRIGSTTDTQYF
TGTGCCAGCAGTTTTCGTATAGGGAGTACTACAGATACGCAGTATTTT
>TRBV24-1|few|TRBJ2-1|TRBD1
CATSDIPGTGDVSEQFF
TGTGCCACCAGTGATATACCCGGGACAGGTGATGTTTCTGAGCAGTTCTTC
>TRBV20-1|many|TRBJ2-5|-
CSARDRRGQGLETQYF
TGCAGTGCTAGAGATCGTCGGGGGCAAGGGCTGGAGACCCAGTACTTC
>TRBV7-9|few|TRBJ2-2|-
CASSLGRGIANTGELFF
TGTGCCAGCAGCCTGGGCCGGGGAATCGCGAACACCGGGGAGCTGTTTTTT
>TRBV20-1|few|TRBJ2-1|-
CSASVGGEQFF
TGCAGTGCTAGTGTAGGCGGTGAGCAGTTCTTC
>TRBV4-1|-|TRBJ2-2|TRBD1
CASSRQGPNTGELFF
TGCGCCAGCAGCCGACAGGGACCGAACACCGGGGAGCTGTTTTTT
>TRBV3-1|-|TRBJ2-7|-
CASSPRDKPYEQYF
TGTGCCAGCAGCCCCCGGGACAAACCCTACGAGCAGTACTTC
>TRBV20-1|-|TRBJ2-7|-
CSALYGTYEQYF
TGCAGTGCTTTGTACGGAACCTACGAGCAGTACTTC
>TRBV28|-|TRBJ2-7|-
CASRRQDEQYF
TGTGCCAGCCGCAGACAGGACGAGCAGTACTTC
>TRBV4-1|-|TRBJ2-1|-
CASSQGPGLTYNEQFF
TGCGCCAGCAGCCAAGGGCCGGGACTCACCTACAATGAGCAGTTCTTC
>TRBV25-1|-|TRBJ1-4|TRBD1
CASSANRGQGDEKLFF
TGTGCCAGCAGTGCCAACAGGGGACAGGGAGATGAAAAACTGTTTTTT
>TRBV4-2|-|TRBJ2-3|TRBD2
CASSQALATYTDTQYF
TGTGCCAGCAGCCAAGCACTAGCGACATACACAGATACGCAGTATTTT
>TRBV12-3/TRBV12-4|few|TRBJ2-5|-
CASSPAWDERFF
TGTGCCAGCAGTCCCGCATGGGATGAGCGGTTCTTC
>TRBV7-8|-|TRBJ2-1|TRBD2
CASSPTSGIWNEQFF
TGTGCCAGCAGCCCTACTAGCGGGATATGGAATGAGCAGTTCTTC
>TRBV6-5|-|TRBJ1-1|-
CASQPSSNINTEAFF
TGTGCCAGTCAACCCTCGAGCAATATAAACACTGAAGCTTTCTTT